These T cell receptor beta chains were read from a single sample in a study of cytomegalovirus exposure and HLA in healthy donors. Sequencing used immunoSEQ multiplex PCR; TCRdb keeps in-frame clones, though not all of them. Among roughly 150,000 clones listed, 60% to 75% were seen once. Sequencing used PBMCs. The receptors originated from a human donor in good health. Both conserved end residues are part of each CDR3. A D gene is named only where the DNA matches it firmly. Clone size is stated in some rows and not others, as once, few, many or a class when expanded.

TRBJ2-1,.,TRBV7-6,.,CASSLAPAVSYNEQFF,TGTGCCAGCAGCTTAGCGCCAGCGGTTTCCTACAATGAGCAGTTCTTC
TRBJ1-5,.,TRBV10-1,.,CASSEGYDSNSNQPQHF,TGCGCCAGCAGCGAGGGTTACGACAGTAATAGCAATCAGCCCCAGCATTTT
TRBJ2-3,.,TRBV5-1,.,CASSLQGSTDTQYF,TGCGCCAGCAGCTTGCAGGGAAGCACAGATACGCAGTATTTT
TRBJ2-1,TRBD1,TRBV15,few,CATSSRGTMSNEQFF,TGTGCCACCAGCAGCAGGGGGACAATGTCGAATGAGCAGTTCTTC
TRBJ1-4,TRBD1,TRBV12-5,.,CASGLGQGPDEKLFF,TGTGCTAGTGGTTTGGGACAGGGACCAGATGAAAAACTGTTTTTT
TRBJ2-5,TRBD1,TRBV2,few,CASSGQVQETQYF,TGTGCCAGCAGCGGACAGGTACAAGAGACCCAGTACTTC
TRBJ2-1,TRBD2,TRBV9,.,CASSVGTSVSYNEQFF,TGTGCCAGCAGCGTAGGCACTAGCGTATCCTACAATGAGCAGTTCTTC
TRBJ2-3,TRBD2,TRBV9,.,CASSSPPGTSGRDTQYF,TGTGCCAGCAGCTCCCCACCGGGGACTAGCGGGAGGGATACGCAGTATTTT
TRBJ2-5,.,TRBV18,.,CASSPRLGGEETQYF,TGTGCCAGCTCCCCGAGATTGGGAGGCGAAGAGACCCAGTACTTC
TRBJ1-2,.,TRBV27,.,CASSWRGNYGYTF,TGTGCCAGCAGTTGGAGAGGGAACTATGGCTACACCTTC
TRBJ1-1,.,TRBV5-1,once,CASSLVPGETEAFF,TGCGCCAGCAGCTTGGTCCCAGGGGAGACTGAAGCTTTCTTT
TRBJ2-1,.,TRBV11-2,.,CASSSQGYYNEQFF,TGTGCCAGCAGCTCCCAGGGGTATTACAATGAGCAGTTCTTC
TRBJ1-6,.,TRBV5-4,.,CASSSSTVYNSPLHF,TGTGCCAGCAGCTCCTCGACAGTTTATAATTCACCCCTCCACTTT
TRBJ2-3,.,TRBV27,.,CASSLSGVSTDTQYF,TGTGCCAGCAGTTTATCTGGAGTTAGCACAGATACGCAGTATTTT
TRBJ1-5,TRBD1,TRBV19,.,CASISITGEQPQHF,TGTGCCAGTATTTCTATAACAGGGGAACAGCCCCAGCATTTT